This TCR beta chain was obtained from a study of Ad26.COV2.S vaccination and SARS-CoV-2 variants (dated by TCRdb to about 2021). Regarding the study in general: Vaccine-arm donors came from COV1001, a multicentre, randomized, double-blind, placebo-controlled phase I-IIa trial of Ad26.COV2.S in healthy adults. Ad26.COV2.S was administered intramuscularly at 5 x 10^10 or 1 x 10^11 viral particles, either as a single shot or as two shots given 56 days apart. TCRbeta repertoire sequencing served as the tool for gauging how specific and how broad the SARS-CoV-2-reactive T cell receptors were following Ad26.COV2.S vaccination. A total of 32 samples were included in the TCR-sequenced set, comprising around 19 Ad26.COV2.S vaccine recipients, 5 placebo recipients and 8 SARS-CoV-2 convalescent individuals. Trial participants were randomized into five groups of five: low-dose or high-dose Ad26.COV2.S given once or twice, or placebo on both occasions. Blinding of investigators to trial group allocation was maintained during experiments and outcome assessment.

Study-wide conclusions, independent of this receptor: The authors noted that the TCR breadth and depth analyses may have underestimated total T cell responses. The study was not powered to compare responses between vaccine doses or regimens. After vaccination, substantial breadth of spike-specific CD8+ and CD4+ T cell responses was reported. Spike-specific TCR breadth was higher in Ad26.COV2.S recipients than in placebo recipients (P = 0.0014). Vaccine and placebo recipients had comparable non-spike TCR breadth, which fits with the vaccine containing only spike.

Points on this clone: Its antigen remains undetermined. No clone much larger than this one lies a single base away; base qualities are absent. Different DNA sequences within this sample yield the same CDR3.

The meaning of the sample's treatment or condition label: around 19 received Ad26.COV2.S at low or high dose, single or two shots; a few received placebo; per-sample allocation not given. Repertoires of vaccine and placebo recipients were sequenced from samples collected on day 63 after the first injection. Between 29 July and 7 August 2020, Cohort 1b enrolled about two dozen adults aged 18-55 years at one site in Boston, USA. As a vaccine, Ad26.COV2.S was a replication-incompetent adenovirus type 26 vector that expressed a prefusion-stabilized SARS-CoV-2 spike protein derived from the original Wuhan strain. Sequences LNHNV (CDR1) and YYDKDF (CDR2) are obtained from the germline V gene (reference sequence). From cysteine to phenylalanine, the CDR3 is 15 amino acids long. Left in the record is the CDR3 DNA by itself, 45 bases read in frame from the first base. The V and J ends are trimmed by 0 bases and 0 bases, leaving 5 bases between them.

The immunoSEQ Assay was used to sequence TCRbeta CDR3 regions. After extraction, genomic DNA underwent amplification by bias-controlled multiplex PCR, followed by high-throughput sequencing. In the original analysis: To quantify the absolute abundance of every unique TCRbeta CDR3 region, sequences were collapsed and filtered. T cell fraction was estimated by normalizing TCRbeta template counts to usable DNA, which was measured by amplifying reference genes present in all nucleated cells. Repertoire TCRs were annotated as SARS-CoV-2-specific when V gene, CDR3 amino acid sequence and J gene were exactly matched to a known reactive TCR set. The reference SARS-CoV-2 TCR set came from MIRA and was filtered for enrichment in COVID-19-positive ImmuneCODE repertoires, removing public or cross-reactive TCRs. Using the MIRA antigens, annotated TCRs were further analysed by specific ORF or by position within an ORF. Depth was the summed frequency of annotated unique rearrangements, while breadth was defined as annotated unique rearrangements over total unique productive rearrangements. Two-sided Wilcoxon rank-sum tests were applied when comparing TCR breadth between groups. Imported from immuneACCESS, the table was reduced by TCRdb to in-frame sequences with V and J called. These copies leave out some clones; in studies compared against another copy, an unresolved V gene accounts for under half, and the cause of the remainder is not known. Clone size and V and J calls were adopted from that table, with D and trimming inferred from the DNA. The sample data list about 440,000 clones, and 87% of these were observed just once. Roughly 13% of the sample is held by the ten biggest clonotypes.

The rearranged chain carries TRBV15 and TRBJ2-2; confidence is insufficient to name the D gene. Sequenced here: peripheral blood, sampled in a trial of Ad26.COV2.S vaccine versus placebo. This receptor was taken from a person aged 18-60 years who received the Ad26.COV2.S COVID-19 vaccine or a placebo. The sequence in DNA is TGTGCCACCAGCAGAGACAGGACGAACACCGGGGAGCTGTTTTTT. Translated, this is CATSRDRTNTGELFF.